This passage covers 32 T cell receptor beta chains from one sample sequenced in a study of spatial heterogeneity in lung cancer. TCRdb ran MiXCR on the 5' RACE reads and lists one entry per CDR3 protein. The sample contains thousands of distinct CDR3 sequences, 8.7% of which appear only once. Described time point: sample taken at primary tumor resection. The source was normal lung tissue next to the tumor, collected at surgery. Receptor source: a female donor with early-stage non-small cell lung cancer.

Within the sample, this clonotype is medium-sized. This chain joins TRBV5-6 and TRBJ1-1, with a weak D call TRBD1 (6 bases). The CDR3 covers 14 residues. Germline-derived CDR1 and CDR2 are SGHDT and YYEEEE. V was clipped by 4 bases and J by 0 bases, with 10 bases between them. The CDR3 loop is CASSQGHVNTEAFF. DNA for the CDR3: TGTGCCAGCAGCCAGGGACACGTGAACACTGAAGCTTTCTTT. Full variable domain (rest looked up from reference TRBV5-6 and TRBJ1-1): DAGVTQSPTHLIKTRGQQVTLRCSPKSGHDTVSWYQQALGQGPQFIFQYYEEEERQRGNFPDRFSGHQFPNYSSELNVNALLLGDSALYLCASSQGHVNTEAFFGQGTRLTVV.

This clonotype was counted a few times. This chain links TRBV9 with TRBJ2-3, with no clear D. From germline, CDR1 is SGDLS and CDR2 YYNGEE. There are 15 residues in the CDR3. V was trimmed by 0 bases and J by 1 base, leaving 9 bases between them. The DNA for the CDR3 is TGTGCCAGCAGCGTAGAGGTCAGAGGCACAGATACGCAGTATTTT. Encoded protein: CASSVEVRGTDTQYF.

This clonotype turned up a few times. The V and J genes are TRBV20-1 and TRBJ2-2; D call uncertain. CDR1 and CDR2 from the germline V gene are DFQATT and SNEGSKA (reference sequence). V dropped 1 base and J dropped 6 bases, with 6 bases sitting between them. The CDR3 covers 12 residues. The CDR3 nucleotides read TGCAGTGCTAGAGCTGGGGCCGGGGAGCTGTTTTTT. This sequence encodes CSARAGAGELFF.

This clonotype qualifies as medium-sized. The rearrangement uses TRBV7-2 and TRBJ2-3, with 8 bases that match TRBD2. V was clipped by 4 bases and J by 1 base; unmatched bases: 19. Germline CDR1 and CDR2: SGHTA and FQGNSA. This CDR3 comprises 20 residues. The CDR3 reads CASSSLYRLPGGRGTDTQYF. CDR3 in DNA: TGTGCCAGCAGCTCCCTTTACCGACTACCGGGGGGGCGGGGCACAGATACGCAGTATTTT.

This clonotype was picked up many times. The chain combines TRBV2 with TRBJ1-4; 7 nucleotides match TRBD1. The CDR3 runs 14 residues. Germline CDR1 SNHLY, CDR2 FYNNEI. J lost 6 bases, V lost 7 bases, and 8 bases had no gene match. In nucleotides, the CDR3 is TGTGCCAGCATGAGGGGGCGGGCTTATGAAAAACTGTTTTTT. This gives the protein CASMRGRAYEKLFF.

By frequency in the sample, this clonotype is medium-sized. The chain uses TRBV6-2 or TRBV6-3 and TRBJ1-2; D uncertain. CDR3 length equals 13 residues. The germline V gene encodes CDR1 MNHEY and CDR2 SVGEGT. V lost 6 bases and J lost 4, with 12 bases in between. DNA of the CDR3: TGTGCCAGCAGGCCTCAACTTCGCTATGGCTACACCTTC. Its translation: CASRPQLRYGYTF.

This clonotype is medium-sized. This chain joins TRBV5-1 and TRBJ2-7; TRBD1 agrees at 8 bases. The CDR3 totals 14 residues. Germline values: CDR1 SGHRS, CDR2 YFSETQ. Trimming cost V 4 bases and J 4 bases; bases outside gene matches: 7. CDR3 sequence reads: CASSQFTGGYEQYF. The DNA of the CDR3 is TGCGCCAGCAGCCAATTTACAGGGGGGTACGAGCAGTACTTC.

Within the sample, this clonotype is medium-sized. The genes are TRBV27 and TRBJ2-3; D is perhaps TRBD2 (6 bases). V was shortened by 2 bases and J by 5 bases, with 23 bases between the two germline ends. The CDR3 has 18 residues. Germline lookup yields CDR1 MNHEY and CDR2 SMNVEV (reference sequence). The CDR3: CASSLGLGGTSGIDTQYF. Here the CDR3 DNA reads TGTGCCAGCAGTTTAGGGCTGGGCGGGACCAGTGGGATAGATACGCAGTATTTT.

This clonotype is deemed medium-sized (0.01 to 0.1%). This sequence joins TRBV18 and TRBJ1-1; D not certain. CDR1 is KGHSH and CDR2 is LQKENI in the germline V gene. V lost 2 bases, J lost 1 base, and 8 bases lay in between. The CDR3 runs 14 residues. CDR3 in amino acids: CASSPGRKNTEAFF. In DNA form, the CDR3 reads TGTGCCAGCTCACCAGGGAGAAAGAACACTGAAGCTTTCTTT.

This clonotype is termed medium-sized. The chain carries TRBV9 and TRBJ2-7; a possible D gene is TRBD1 (6 bases). The germline gives CDR1 SGDLS, CDR2 YYNGEE. This CDR3 spans 13 amino acids. The V end lost 4 bases, the J end lost 2 bases, and 10 bases lay between the germline ends. The CDR3 region is CASSRGNPYEQYF. Written as DNA, the CDR3 is TGTGCCAGCAGCAGGGGGAACCCCTACGAGCAGTACTTC.

By its share, this clonotype is medium-sized. The rearrangement joins TRBV19 to TRBJ2-2; 13 nucleotides agree with TRBD2. The V segment lost 6 bases and the J segment 5 bases; nucleotides outside the gene matches: 21. There are 21 residues in the CDR3. Germline lookup yields CDR1 LNHDA and CDR2 SQIVND (reference sequence). CDR3 DNA: TGTGCCAGTAGCCACTCAAGGGCAACTAGCGGGAGGGCGAGAGGGACCGGGGAGCTGTTTTTT. Its translation: CASSHSRATSGRARGTGELFF.

On this clonotype itself: A read error may explain this, as a much larger clone is one base away. This sequence joins TRBV6-2 or TRBV6-3 and TRBJ1-6, with a possible D match to TRBD1 (5 bases). This CDR3 comprises 14 residues. Germline CDR1 MNHEY, CDR2 SVGEGT. The CDR3 DNA follows: TGTGCCAGCAGTTCGCTCGGGGGAAATTCAGCCCTCCACTTT. As protein: CASSSLGGNSALHF.

This clonotype is judged medium-sized. V usage is TRBV11-2 and J usage is TRBJ2-7, with D possibly being TRBD1 (6 bases). V was cut by 5 bases and J by 4 bases, with 18 bases left in between. Germline CDR1 and CDR2: SGHAT and FQNNGV. The CDR3 covers 15 residues. CDR3 nucleotides: TGTGCCAGCAGCCTAGTCGAATCCCAGGGGTACGAGCAGTACTTC. Amino acids: CASSLVESQGYEQYF.

By share of the sample, this clonotype is medium-sized (0.01 to 0.1%). The chain carries TRBV29-1 and TRBJ2-5; TRBD1 aligns across 8 bases. Germline CDR1 SQVTM, CDR2 ANQGSEA. Trimming took 7 bases from V and 3 from J; bases not matched to a gene: 10. The CDR3 is 14 amino acids. CDR3 residues: CSGQDGTGKETQYF. Here the CDR3 DNA reads TGCAGCGGACAAGACGGGACAGGAAAAGAGACCCAGTACTTC.

This clonotype has ten or more counts. The chain uses TRBV6-5 and TRBJ2-3; 7 bases are shared with TRBD2. The V segment lost 5 bases and the J segment 14 bases; nucleotides outside the gene matches: 13. The V gene's germline CDR1 is MNHEY and CDR2 SVGAGI. The CDR3 has 13 residues. This chain's CDR3 is CASSSQKLASPYF. The CDR3 DNA reads as TGTGCCAGCAGTAGTCAAAAACTAGCGTCGCCGTATTTT.

By proportion, this clonotype is medium-sized (0.01 to 0.1%). V usage is TRBV5-1 and J usage is TRBJ2-5; D could derive from TRBD1 or TRBD2 (5 bases each). CDR1 and CDR2 from the germline V gene are SGHRS and YFSETQ. V was clipped by 0 bases and J by 3 bases, with 6 bases between them. This CDR3 has 13 residues. DNA of the CDR3: TGCGCCAGCAGCTTGGGAGGGGAAGAGACCCAGTACTTC. Amino acids: CASSLGGEETQYF.

This clonotype was picked up a small number of times. The V call is TRBV5-1, the J call TRBJ2-3, with 7 bases aligning to TRBD2. Per the germline V gene, CDR1 is SGHRS and CDR2 is YFSETQ. The junction had 13 bases not matched to a gene; V was cut back by 4 bases and J by 2 bases. CDR3 length: 17 residues. The CDR3 is CASSPGLSPTDTDTQYF. CDR3 bases: TGCGCCAGCAGCCCGGGACTATCTCCTACCGACACAGATACGCAGTATTTT.

This clonotype is medium-sized (0.01 to 0.1%) by share. V is TRBV20-1 and J is TRBJ2-1, with D perhaps given as TRBD1 or TRBD2 (5 bases each). V was clipped by 4 bases and J by 7 bases, with 14 bases between them. Germline V gives CDR1 DFQATT, CDR2 SNEGSKA (reference sequence). The CDR3 totals 13 residues. CDR3 residues: CSATRDGRNEQFF. In DNA form, the CDR3 reads TGCAGTGCTACCCGGGACGGGCGGAATGAGCAGTTCTTC.

By its share, this clonotype is medium-sized (0.01 to 0.1%). The chain combines TRBV6-2 or TRBV6-3 with TRBJ1-5, with TRBD1 matching over 10 bases. The length of the CDR3 is 18 residues. After removal of 7 bases from V and 3 bases from J, the junction contained 15 bases not matched to a gene. CDR1 is MNHEY and CDR2 is SVGEGT in the germline V gene. CDR3 region: CASTPGTGVNKANQPQHF. In DNA, the CDR3 is TGTGCCAGCACCCCCGGGACAGGGGTAAATAAGGCCAATCAGCCCCAGCATTTT.

This clonotype has ten or more counts. The V and J genes are TRBV6-2 or TRBV6-3 and TRBJ2-7, with D hard to call. V shed 6 bases and J shed 3 bases, with 15 bases lying between them. The V gene's germline CDR1 is MNHEY and CDR2 SVGEGT. The CDR3 is made up of 14 amino acids. The CDR3 region is CASRTPEVVYEQYF. CDR3 DNA sequence: TGTGCCAGCAGGACTCCCGAGGTAGTCTACGAGCAGTACTTC.

This clonotype is labeled as large. The rearrangement uses TRBV5-5 and TRBJ1-3; 9 bases align to TRBD1. Germline V lookup: CDR1 SGHKS, CDR2 YYEKEE (reference sequence). Trimming removed 3 bases from V and 8 bases from J; junction bases left unmatched: 6. The CDR3 is made up of 14 amino acids. The CDR3 is CASSWWTGADTIYF. CDR3 nucleotide sequence: TGTGCCAGCAGCTGGTGGACAGGGGCAGACACCATATATTTT.

This clonotype qualifies as medium-sized. This chain joins TRBV5-1 and TRBJ2-5; the D is unclear. The germline V gene has CDR1 SGHRS and CDR2 YFSETQ. V was shortened by 0 bases and J by 4 bases, with 7 bases between the two germline ends. This CDR3 contains 13 residues. Here the CDR3 reads CASSLELAETQYF. DNA of the CDR3: TGCGCCAGCAGCTTGGAGTTAGCAGAGACCCAGTACTTC.

In its sample, this clonotype ranks as medium-sized (0.01 to 0.1%). The rearrangement links TRBV18 to TRBJ2-7, with a possible D match to TRBD1 (5 bases). This CDR3 region has 17 residues. Trimming took off 3 bases at V and 4 bases at J, with 22 bases between the two ends. The germline V gene encodes CDR1 KGHSH and CDR2 LQKENI. Written as DNA, the CDR3 is TGTGCCAGCTCACCCGGGCCGGGCGCGCAGGGTCTTTACGAGCAGTACTTC. Translated, it gives CASSPGPGAQGLYEQYF.

Relative to its sample, this clonotype is large. The chain carries TRBV7-2 and TRBJ1-1; TRBD1 matches at 10 bases. Per the germline V gene, CDR1 is SGHTA and CDR2 is FQGNSA. This CDR3 comprises 16 residues. The trim removed 1 base at V and 8 bases at J, leaving 10 bases unmatched. CDR3 in amino acids: CASSLDFPGTGEEAFF. The CDR3 DNA follows: TGTGCCAGCAGCTTAGATTTCCCCGGGACAGGGGAGGAAGCTTTCTTT.

This clonotype is medium-sized (0.01 to 0.1%). This chain connects TRBV7-2 to TRBJ2-5, with 9 bases fitting TRBD1. Germline assignment: CDR1 SGHTA and CDR2 FQGNSA. Unmatched junction bases numbered 7, after V lost 8 bases and J lost 0 bases. The CDR3 is 15 residues long. CDR3: CASWLTGGYQETQYF. The CDR3 DNA sequence: TGTGCCAGCTGGTTGACAGGGGGTTACCAAGAGACCCAGTACTTC.

This clonotype was seen more than once but under ten times. The chain uses TRBV6-1 and TRBJ2-7; D may correspond to TRBD1 or TRBD2 (6 bases each). The CDR3 is 15 amino acids. Trimming shortened V by 2 bases and J by 4 bases, and 15 bases separated the two germline ends. Looked up from germline, CDR1 is MNHNS and CDR2 is SASEGT. CDR3 loop: CASSELTGGEYEQYF. CDR3 DNA: TGTGCCAGCAGTGAATTGACCGGGGGCGAGTACGAGCAGTACTTC.

In this sample, this clonotype is medium-sized (0.01 to 0.1%). The chain combines TRBV6-5 with TRBJ1-2; 9 nucleotides match TRBD1. Losses at the gene ends were 6 bases for V and 2 bases for J; bases not matched to a gene: 19. This CDR3 spans 19 amino acids. CDR1 is MNHEY and CDR2 is SVGAGI in the germline V gene. The CDR3 here is CASSPGTGRNFGRNYGYTF. The CDR3 bases are TGTGCCAGCAGCCCCGGGACAGGGAGAAATTTTGGAAGGAACTATGGCTACACCTTC.

By share of the sample, this clonotype is medium-sized. The chain employs TRBV7-2 and TRBJ2-1; 9 nucleotides line up with TRBD2. This CDR3 has 15 residues. With V trimmed by 3 bases and J by 5 bases, 5 bases remained unmatched. Germline CDR1 and CDR2: SGHTA and FQGNSA. CDR3 loop: CASSLTSGAHNEQFF. CDR3 in DNA: TGTGCCAGCAGCTTGACTAGCGGCGCCCACAATGAGCAGTTCTTC.

This clonotype was detected a few times. The chain has TRBV12-3 or TRBV12-4 and TRBJ2-1; TRBD2 aligns across 7 bases. The CDR3 has 13 amino acids. V lost 8 bases to trimming and J lost 12 bases; unmatched junction nucleotides: 13. The CDR3 sequence: CASYTNGGTRQFF. As DNA, the CDR3 is TGTGCCAGCTACACCAACGGGGGGACTCGGCAGTTCTTC.

This clonotype rates as medium-sized. The chain recombines TRBV20-1 with TRBJ2-3, with TRBD2 matching 12 bases. CDR1 DFQATT and CDR2 SNEGSKA come from the germline V gene (reference sequence). This CDR3 contains 17 residues. V gave up 0 bases and J gave up 5 bases; unmatched junction bases: 9. As DNA, the CDR3 is TGCAGTGCTAGAGATGGGGCTAGCGGGGGGGCAAGAGATACGCAGTATTTT. It codes for CSARDGASGGARDTQYF.

This clonotype is classed as medium-sized. This sequence joins TRBV28 and TRBJ2-7; possibly TRBD2 for D (6 bases). The CDR3 contains 14 residues. The V and J ends lost 2 bases and 0 bases respectively, with 8 bases between them. Germline V gene sequence: CDR1 MDHEN, CDR2 SYDVKM. The CDR3 DNA sequence: TGTGCCAGCAGTTTAGCCGGGAGCTCCTACGAGCAGTACTTC. Its protein product is CASSLAGSSYEQYF.

The genes are TRBV30 and TRBJ1-3; D is undetermined. Germline V gene lookup returns CDR1 GTSNPN and CDR2 SVGIG (reference sequence). The CDR3 contains 14 residues. Trimming pared 4 bases from V and 2 bases from J, leaving 12 bases between. CDR3 in amino acids: CAWKSSRAGNTIYF. The CDR3 bases are TGTGCCTGGAAGTCCAGTCGTGCTGGAAACACCATATATTTT. Using reference TRBV30 and TRBJ1-3 for the parts outside the CDR3, the full variable domain is SQTIHQWPATLVQPVGSPLSLECTVEGTSNPNLYWYRQAAGRGLQLLFYSVGIGQISSEVPQNLSASRPQDRQFILSSKKLLLSDSGFYLCAWKSSRAGNTIYFGEGSWLTVV.